The present T cell receptor beta chain was sequenced within a study of blood T cell repertoires in COVID-19. In the study overall: Samples representing acute and convalescent COVID-19 were sourced from the United States, Italy and Spain. Sources were T cells, B-cell-depleted T cells, or PBMCs; the material itself was cDNA or gDNA.

Germline CDR1 reads KGHDR; CDR2 reads SFDVKD. The CDR3 contains 13 residues. V was cut by 2 bases and J by 0 bases, with 4 bases left in between. Original processing methods: It was from reference gene primer amplification that nucleated cell counts were estimated. The repertoire was sequenced with immunoSEQ multiplex PCR; TCRdb's copy has only in-frame clones and lacks some. V, J and clone size are taken as reported in that table, and D and trimming were inferred from the DNA itself. The sample records approximately 99,000 clones, 86% being singletons. J is TRBJ2-7 and V is TRBV24-1; the D is unclear. The receptor was derived from a woman aged 55-70 years in a cohort sampled during active or convalescent COVID-19. Sequences were obtained from peripheral blood. The CDR3: CATSDSYSYEQYF. The CDR3 DNA reads TGTGCCACCAGTGATTCCTACTCCTACGAGCAGTACTTC.